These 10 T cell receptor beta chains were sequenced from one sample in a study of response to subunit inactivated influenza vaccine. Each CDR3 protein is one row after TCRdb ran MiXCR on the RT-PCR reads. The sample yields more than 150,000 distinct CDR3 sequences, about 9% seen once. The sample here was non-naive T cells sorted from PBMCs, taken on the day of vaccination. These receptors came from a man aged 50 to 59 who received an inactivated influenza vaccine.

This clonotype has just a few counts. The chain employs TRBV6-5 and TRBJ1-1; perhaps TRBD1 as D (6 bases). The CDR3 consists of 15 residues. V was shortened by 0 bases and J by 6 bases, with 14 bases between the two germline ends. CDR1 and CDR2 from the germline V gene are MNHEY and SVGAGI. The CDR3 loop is CASSYSTGGAPEAFF. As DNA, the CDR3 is TGTGCCAGCAGTTACTCGACGGGGGGGGCGCCTGAAGCTTTCTTT.

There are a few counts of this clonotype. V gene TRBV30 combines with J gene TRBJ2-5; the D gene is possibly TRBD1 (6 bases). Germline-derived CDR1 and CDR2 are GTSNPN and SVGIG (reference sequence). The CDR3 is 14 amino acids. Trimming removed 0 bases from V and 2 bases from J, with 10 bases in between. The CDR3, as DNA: TGTGCCTGGAGTGTAACAGGGCTACAAGAGACCCAGTACTTC. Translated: CAWSVTGLQETQYF.

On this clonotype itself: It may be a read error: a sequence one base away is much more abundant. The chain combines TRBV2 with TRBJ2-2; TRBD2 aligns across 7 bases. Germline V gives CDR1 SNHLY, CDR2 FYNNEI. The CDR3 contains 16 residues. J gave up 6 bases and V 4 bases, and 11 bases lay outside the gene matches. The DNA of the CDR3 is TGTGCCAGCAGTGTTTTGGGCGGGAGTGTCTCCGGGGAGCTGTTTTTT. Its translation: CASSVLGGSVSGELFF. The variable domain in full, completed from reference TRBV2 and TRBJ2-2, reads EPEVTQTPSHQVTQMGQEVILRCVPISNHLYFYWYRQILGQKVEFLVSFYNNEISEKSEIFDDQFSVERPDGSNFTLKIRSTKLEDSAMYFCASSVLGGSVSGELFFGEGSRLTVL.

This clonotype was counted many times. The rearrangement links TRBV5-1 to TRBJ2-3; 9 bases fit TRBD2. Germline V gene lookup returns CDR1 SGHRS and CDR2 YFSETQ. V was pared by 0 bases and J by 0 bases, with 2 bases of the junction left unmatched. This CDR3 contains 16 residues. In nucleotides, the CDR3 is TGCGCCAGCAGCTTGGGACTAGCGGAAAGCACAGATACGCAGTATTTT. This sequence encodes CASSLGLAESTDTQYF. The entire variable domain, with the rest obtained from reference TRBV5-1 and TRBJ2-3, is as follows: KAGVTQTPRYLIKTRGQQVTLSCSPISGHRSVSWYQQTPGQGLQFLFEYFSETQRNKGNFPGRFSGRQFSNSRSEMNVSTLELGDSALYLCASSLGLAESTDTQYFGPGTRLTVL.

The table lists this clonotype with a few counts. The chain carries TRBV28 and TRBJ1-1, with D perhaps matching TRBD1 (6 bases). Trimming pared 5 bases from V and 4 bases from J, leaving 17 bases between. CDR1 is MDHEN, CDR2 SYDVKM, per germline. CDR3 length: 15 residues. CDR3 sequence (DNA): TGTGCCAGCAGTCGTCCCGCCAGGGGAGGCACTGAAGCTTTCTTT. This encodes CASSRPARGGTEAFF.

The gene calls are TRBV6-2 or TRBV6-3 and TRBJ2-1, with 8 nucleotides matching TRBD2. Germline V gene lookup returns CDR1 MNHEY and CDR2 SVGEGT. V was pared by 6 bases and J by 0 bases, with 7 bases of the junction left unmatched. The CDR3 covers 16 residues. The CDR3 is CASRLAGINSYNEQFF. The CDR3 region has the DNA TGTGCCAGCAGATTAGCGGGGATTAACTCCTACAATGAGCAGTTCTTC.

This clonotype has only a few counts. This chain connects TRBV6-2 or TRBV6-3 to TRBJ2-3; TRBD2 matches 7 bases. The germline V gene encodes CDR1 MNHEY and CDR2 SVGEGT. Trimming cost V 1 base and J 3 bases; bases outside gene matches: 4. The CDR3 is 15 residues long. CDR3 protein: CASSYFGGGTDTQYF. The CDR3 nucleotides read TGTGCCAGCAGTTACTTCGGCGGGGGAACAGATACGCAGTATTTT.

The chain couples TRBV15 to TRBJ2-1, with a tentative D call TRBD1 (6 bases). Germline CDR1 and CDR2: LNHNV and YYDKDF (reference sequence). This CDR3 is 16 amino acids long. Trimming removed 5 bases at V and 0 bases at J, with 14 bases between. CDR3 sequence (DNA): TGTGCCACCAGCCCCCGCTCAGGGGTCTCCTACAATGAGCAGTTCTTC. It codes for CATSPRSGVSYNEQFF.

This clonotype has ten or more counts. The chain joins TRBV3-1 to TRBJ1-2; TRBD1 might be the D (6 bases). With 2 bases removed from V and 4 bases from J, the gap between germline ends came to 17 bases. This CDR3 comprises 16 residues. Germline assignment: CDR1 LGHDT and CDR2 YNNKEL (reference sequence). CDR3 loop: CASSQPGRGHAYGYTF. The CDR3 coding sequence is TGTGCCAGCAGCCAACCCGGCAGGGGCCATGCCTATGGCTACACCTTC. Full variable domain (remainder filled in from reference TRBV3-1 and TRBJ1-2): DTAVSQTPKYLVTQMGNDKSIKCEQNLGHDTMYWYKQDSKKFLKIMFSYNNKELIINETVPNRFSPKSPDKAHLNLHINSLELGDSAVYFCASSQPGRGHAYGYTFGSGTRLTVV.

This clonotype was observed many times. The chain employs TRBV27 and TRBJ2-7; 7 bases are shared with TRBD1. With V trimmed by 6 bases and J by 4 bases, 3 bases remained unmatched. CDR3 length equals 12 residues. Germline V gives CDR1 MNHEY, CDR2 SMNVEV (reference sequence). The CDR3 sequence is CASRQGNYEQYF. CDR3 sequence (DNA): TGTGCCAGCAGACAGGGGAATTACGAGCAGTACTTC.